These 18 T cell receptor beta chains came from one sample sequenced in a study of blood T cell repertoires in COVID-19. The assay was immunoSEQ multiplex PCR, and TCRdb's table has in-frame clones only and misses some. The sample includes about 170,000 clones, 79% of them seen just once. The sample taken for sequencing was PBMCs or T cells enriched from blood (not recorded which). The receptors were sampled from a woman in her 70s in a cohort exposed to, infected with or recovered from COVID-19 (not recorded which).

The V and J genes are TRBV18 and TRBJ1-4; tentatively, D is TRBD1 (5 bases). The CDR3 loop spans 16 amino acids. CDR1 is KGHSH, CDR2 LQKENI, per germline. The V end lost 3 bases, the J end lost 7 bases, and 18 bases lay between the germline ends. The CDR3 DNA reads TGTGCCAGCTCACCCAGTGGATCTTCTAGGGGTGAAAAACTGTTTTTT. It yields the protein CASSPSGSSRGEKLFF.

The genes are TRBV2 and TRBJ1-1; TRBD1 might be the D (6 bases). The CDR3 extends over 15 amino acids. Germline lookup yields CDR1 SNHLY and CDR2 FYNNEI. The ends were cut back, 0 bases at V and 4 bases at J, with 12 bases in the middle. The CDR3 reads CASSEANRAGTEAFF. The CDR3 DNA is TGTGCCAGCAGTGAAGCGAACAGGGCCGGCACTGAAGCTTTCTTT.

The chain carries TRBV6-5 and TRBJ1-5, with D perhaps matching TRBD1 (5 bases). Per germline, CDR1 MNHEY and CDR2 SVGAGI. V lost 4 bases to trimming and J lost 0 bases, with 10 bases between them. This CDR3 has 15 amino acids. The chain's CDR3 is CASSSRVYSNQPQHF. CDR3 in DNA: TGTGCCAGCAGTTCCAGGGTATATAGCAATCAGCCCCAGCATTTT.

V gene TRBV28 combines with J gene TRBJ2-1; 7 nucleotides agree with TRBD2. The CDR3 runs to 16 residues. Trimming removed 6 bases from V and 3 bases from J; junction bases left unmatched: 11. Germline loops: CDR1 MDHEN, CDR2 SYDVKM. In DNA form, the CDR3 reads TGTGCCAGCAGCCACTATCCTAGCGGTCGCTACAATGAGCAGTTCTTC. The encoded protein is CASSHYPSGRYNEQFF.

This clone was counted only a few times. The V call is TRBV6-6, the J call TRBJ2-7; the match to TRBD2 covers 9 bases. After removal of 7 bases from V and 6 bases from J, the junction contained 7 bases not matched to a gene. Germline V lookup: CDR1 MNHNY, CDR2 SVGAGI (reference sequence). The length of the CDR3 is 13 residues. The CDR3 DNA sequence: TGTGCCAGCAAGAATAGCGGGAGTGGCGAGCAGTACTTC. Translated, it gives CASKNSGSGEQYF.

The rearrangement joins TRBV3-1 (or the pseudogene TRBV3-2) to TRBJ1-2, with a tentative D call TRBD1 (5 bases). Germline V gene sequence: CDR1 LGHDT, CDR2 YNNKEL (reference sequence). The V end lost 4 bases, the J end lost 1 base, and 10 bases lay between the germline ends. The CDR3 sequence is 14 residues long. The DNA of the CDR3 is TGTGCCAGCAGCCCCCGACAGAATAACTATGGCTACACCTTC. It specifies CASSPRQNNYGYTF.

The rearrangement uses TRBV5-4 and TRBJ2-1, with 7 bases lining up with TRBD1. This CDR3 has 15 residues. The trim removed 4 bases at V and 8 bases at J, leaving 12 bases unmatched. Per germline, CDR1 SGHNT and CDR2 YYREEE (reference sequence). The CDR3 protein is CASSRQATGRDEQFF. The CDR3 DNA follows: TGTGCCAGCAGCAGACAGGCGACAGGGCGCGATGAGCAGTTCTTC.

The chain is built from TRBV28 and TRBJ1-1; 7 bases are shared with TRBD1. The germline gives CDR1 MDHEN, CDR2 SYDVKM. The CDR3 extends over 14 amino acids. Unmatched junction bases numbered 5, after V lost 2 bases and J lost 5 bases. The CDR3 region is CASSLGRGYTEAFF. The CDR3 nucleotides are TGTGCCAGCAGTTTAGGCAGGGGGTATACTGAAGCTTTCTTT.

V usage is TRBV6-2 or TRBV6-3 and J usage is TRBJ2-2, with 11 nucleotides matching TRBD1. Germline V lookup: CDR1 MNHEY, CDR2 SVGEGT. The J segment lost 4 bases and the V segment lost 5 bases, leaving 9 bases of the junction unmatched. This CDR3 spans 17 amino acids. CDR3 sequence reads: CASSEPSGTGGTGELFF. The CDR3 bases are TGTGCCAGCAGTGAGCCTTCCGGGACAGGGGGCACCGGGGAGCTGTTTTTT.

The chain employs TRBV19 and TRBJ2-1; 7 bases are shared with TRBD2. Germline CDR1 is LNHDA and CDR2 is SQIVND (reference sequence). The CDR3 length is 14 residues. V shed 6 bases and J 4 bases; nucleotides not matched to a gene: 6. The CDR3 DNA is TGTGCCAGTAGCCATCAGCGGGGTTACAATGAGCAGTTCTTC. Residues: CASSHQRGYNEQFF.

This clone was seen a handful of times. The chain recombines TRBV4-2 with TRBJ2-1; perhaps TRBD2 as D (5 bases). CDR1 and CDR2 (germline): LGHNA, YNFKEQ. The CDR3 extends over 16 amino acids. Trimming removed 1 base from V and 4 bases from J, with 14 bases in between. The CDR3 sequence: CASSQGVGGGYNEQFF. The CDR3 bases are TGTGCCAGCAGCCAAGGGGTCGGAGGAGGTTACAATGAGCAGTTCTTC.

V is TRBV5-1 and J is TRBJ2-1; D is uncertain. Between the trimmed V and J ends, which lost 0 bases and 4 bases, there was a span of 2 bases. The CDR3 runs to 12 residues. CDR1 and CDR2 (germline): SGHRS, YFSETQ. CDR3 sequence: CASSLVYNEQFF. CDR3 DNA sequence: TGCGCCAGCAGCTTGGTATACAATGAGCAGTTCTTC.

This sequence joins TRBV7-3 and TRBJ2-5, with a possible D match to TRBD2 (5 bases). CDR3 length: 13 residues. V was clipped by 3 bases and J by 5 bases, with 10 bases between them. Germline V gene sequence: CDR1 SGHTA, CDR2 FQGTGA. CDR3 amino acids: CASSFNRGETQYF. The CDR3 DNA reads as TGTGCCAGCAGCTTTAATCGAGGGGAGACCCAGTACTTC. The full variable domain, its missing parts supplied by reference TRBV7-3 and TRBJ2-5, is GAGVSQTPSNKVTEKGKYVELRCDPISGHTALYWYRQSLGQGPEFLIYFQGTGAADDSGLPNDRFFAVRPEGSVSTLKIQRTERGDSAVYLCASSFNRGETQYFGPGTRLLVL.

In its sample, this clone was seen once. The chain combines TRBV28 with TRBJ2-3; 8 bases agree with TRBD2. The germline V gene encodes CDR1 MDHEN and CDR2 SYDVKM. The CDR3 loop spans 15 amino acids. V lost 6 bases to trimming and J lost 7 bases; unmatched junction nucleotides: 12. The CDR3 DNA is TGTGCCAGCAGGGCCGGGAGGGAGGGCCTAAATACGCAGTATTTT. The encoded protein is CASRAGREGLNTQYF.

The rearrangement joins TRBV5-1 to TRBJ2-5; possible D gene TRBD2, 5 bases. Looked up from germline, CDR1 is SGHRS and CDR2 is YFSETQ. The CDR3 is 13 residues long. V was trimmed by 0 bases and J by 5 bases, leaving 8 bases between them. CDR3 sequence reads: CASSLGEFETQYF. Written as DNA, the CDR3 is TGCGCCAGCAGCTTGGGGGAGTTTGAGACCCAGTACTTC.

This chain links TRBV7-2 with TRBJ2-3; D not resolved. The CDR3 runs to 12 residues. CDR1 SGHTA and CDR2 FQGNSA come from the germline V gene. V dropped 2 bases and J dropped 3 bases, with 3 bases sitting between them. CDR3 region: CASSLQTDTQYF. Written as DNA, the CDR3 is TGTGCCAGCAGCTTACAGACAGATACGCAGTATTTT.

The CDR3 nucleotides read TGTGCCGGAAGGGGACAGTCTAATGAAAAACTGTTTTTT. Translated, it gives CAGRGQSNEKLFF. The chain uses TRBV6-5 and TRBJ1-4, with TRBD1 matching 7 bases. The length of the CDR3 is 13 residues. V was clipped by 11 bases and J by 3 bases; unmatched bases: 6. The V gene's germline CDR1 is MNHEY and CDR2 SVGAGI.

CDR3: CASSQGGTGNQPQHF. The DNA for the CDR3 is TGTGCCAGCAGCCAAGGAGGAACGGGCAATCAGCCCCAGCATTTT. The rearrangement links TRBV4-2 to TRBJ1-5, with D hard to call. The CDR3 has 15 amino acids. The germline V gene encodes CDR1 LGHNA and CDR2 YNFKEQ. V was shortened by 1 base and J by 2 bases, with 9 bases between the two germline ends.